This T cell receptor (beta chain) was recovered during a study of T cell clonotyping in hematopoietic cell transplantation. Study in general: Recipients' pretransplant samples followed cytoreduction. The study's findings and limits: Recipient TCR diversity dropped after transplant; expanded clonotypes rose from day 30 to 180.

Comment on this clone: Its antigen is still unknown.

This table comes from immunoSEQ multiplex PCR, and its TCRdb copy is limited to in-frame clones, with some not included. The sample has over 15,000 clones, 70% to 80% seen once. Indicated time point: recipient sample about 28 days before transplant, after cytoreduction. This TCR came from a man aged 60-69 years with acute myeloid leukemia. Some clones in this sample may be carry-over from other donors' samples. The starting material was peripheral blood mononuclear cells, obtained before stem cell transplant.

The DNA of the CDR3 is TGTGCCTGGAGCCCCGGGACAGGGAGGGAAAAACTGTTTTTT. It specifies CAWSPGTGREKLFF. The J gene is TRBJ1-4, the V gene TRBV30; 9 bases are a match to TRBD1. The V and J ends lost 3 bases and 8 bases, in that order; junction bases with no gene match: 7. CDR3 length: 14 residues. Per germline, CDR1 GTSNPN and CDR2 SVGIG (reference sequence).